This T cell receptor beta chain was profiled in a study of regulatory T cells in long-lasting Graves disease. Arm-PCR of CDR3 regions and iRepertoire HTBI primers were the basis on which TCR beta libraries were built. One entry per CDR3 protein results from TCRdb running MiXCR on the multiplex PCR reads. The sample has 300,000 to 500,000 distinct CDR3 sequences, around 20% seen once. The time point is: persistent/refractory GD, antithyroid drugs over 5 years with positive TRAb. There was RNA extracted from PBMCs, and the TCR library was made from it. The CDR3 is 14 amino acids. V lost 5 bases to trimming and J lost 6 bases, with 17 bases between them. Germline CDR1 MDHEN, CDR2 SYDVKM.

The chain has TRBV28 and TRBJ2-7, with D perhaps matching TRBD1 or TRBD2 (5 bases each). This TCR came from a female donor with Graves disease. Sequenced material: peripheral blood mononuclear cells (PBMCs), taken when the disease was refractory, from a patient treated with antithyroid drugs. As DNA, the CDR3 is TGTGCCAGCAGTCCTCAGCCCGGGACCATCGAGCAGTACTTC. This sequence encodes CASSPQPGTIEQYF.